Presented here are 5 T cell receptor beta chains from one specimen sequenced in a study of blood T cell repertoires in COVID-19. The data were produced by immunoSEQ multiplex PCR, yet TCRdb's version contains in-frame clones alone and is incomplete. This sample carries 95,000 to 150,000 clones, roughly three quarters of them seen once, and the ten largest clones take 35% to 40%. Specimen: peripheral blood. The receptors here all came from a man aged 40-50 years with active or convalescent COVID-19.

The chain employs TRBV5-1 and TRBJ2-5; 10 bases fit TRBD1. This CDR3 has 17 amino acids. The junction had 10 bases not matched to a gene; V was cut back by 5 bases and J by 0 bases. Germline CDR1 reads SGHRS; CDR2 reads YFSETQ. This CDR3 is CASRLDRGRLDQETQYF. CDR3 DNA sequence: TGCGCCAGCAGATTAGACAGGGGGCGTTTGGACCAAGAGACCCAGTACTTC.

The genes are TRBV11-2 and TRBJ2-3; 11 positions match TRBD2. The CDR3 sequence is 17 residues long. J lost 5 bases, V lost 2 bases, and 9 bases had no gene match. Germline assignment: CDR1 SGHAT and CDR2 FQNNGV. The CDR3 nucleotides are TGTGCCAGCAGCTTACAGCTAGCGGGGGGTTCTGGAGATACGCAGTATTTT. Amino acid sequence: CASSLQLAGGSGDTQYF.

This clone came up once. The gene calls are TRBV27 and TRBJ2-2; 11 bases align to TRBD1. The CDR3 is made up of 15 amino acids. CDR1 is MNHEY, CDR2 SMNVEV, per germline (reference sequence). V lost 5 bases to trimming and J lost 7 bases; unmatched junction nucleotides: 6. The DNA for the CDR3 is TGTGCCAGCAGTCCCGGGACAGGGGGTGTCGGGGAGCTGTTTTTT. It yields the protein CASSPGTGGVGELFF.

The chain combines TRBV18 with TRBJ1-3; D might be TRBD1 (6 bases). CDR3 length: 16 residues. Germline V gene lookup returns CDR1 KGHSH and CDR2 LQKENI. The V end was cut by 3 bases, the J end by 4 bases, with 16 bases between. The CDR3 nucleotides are TGTGCCAGCTCACCCTCCCGGGGGGCCGGAGGAAACACCATATATTTT. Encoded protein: CASSPSRGAGGNTIYF.

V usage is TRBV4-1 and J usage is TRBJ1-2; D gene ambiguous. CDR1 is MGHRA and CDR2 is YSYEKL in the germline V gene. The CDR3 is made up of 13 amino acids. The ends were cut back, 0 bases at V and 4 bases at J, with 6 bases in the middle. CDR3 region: CASSQDPSYGYTF. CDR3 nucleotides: TGCGCCAGCAGCCAAGACCCCAGCTATGGCTACACCTTC.